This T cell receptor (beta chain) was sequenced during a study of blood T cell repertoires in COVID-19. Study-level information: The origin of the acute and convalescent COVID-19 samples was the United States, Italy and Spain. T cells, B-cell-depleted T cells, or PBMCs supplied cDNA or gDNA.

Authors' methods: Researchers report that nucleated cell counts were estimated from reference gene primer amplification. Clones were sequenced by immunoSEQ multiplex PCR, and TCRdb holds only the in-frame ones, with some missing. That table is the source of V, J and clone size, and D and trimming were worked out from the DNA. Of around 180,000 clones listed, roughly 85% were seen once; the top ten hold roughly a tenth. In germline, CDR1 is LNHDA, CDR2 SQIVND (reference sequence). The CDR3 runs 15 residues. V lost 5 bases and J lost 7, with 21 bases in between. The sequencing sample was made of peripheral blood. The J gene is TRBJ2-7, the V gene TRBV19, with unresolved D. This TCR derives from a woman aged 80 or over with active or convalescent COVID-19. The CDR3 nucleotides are TGTGCCAGTAGTTTAGGTACAGACATATATTCGGAGCAGTACTTC. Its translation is CASSLGTDIYSEQYF.